These T cell receptor beta chains were read from a single sample in a study of regulatory T cells in long-lasting Graves disease. Via MiXCR, TCRdb re-called the multiplex PCR reads, giving one row per CDR3 protein. Counted here are some 450,000 distinct CDR3 sequences, about a sixth occurring once; the ten biggest clones make up over 8.5%. A further study also used this sample, focusing on T cells in Graves' hyperthyroidism and ophthalmopathy.

The input for sequencing was peripheral blood mononuclear cells (PBMCs), taken at new diagnosis, from a patient treated with antithyroid drugs. The receptors stem from a woman aged 25 to 45 with Graves disease. The CDR3 runs from the conserved cysteine through the conserved F or W. The D gene is left open where the match is weak. Not all rows give a size; the values are once, few, many and, for expanded clones, a class.

j_gene,v_gene,abundance,d_gene,CDR3aa,CDR3nt
TRBJ2-1,TRBV10-3,few,TRBD2,CAISEQKGGLAGDVDEQFF,TGTGCCATCAGTGAGCAGAAGGGGGGACTAGCGGGAGATGTCGATGAGCAGTTCTTC
TRBJ2-3,TRBV5-1,many,NA,CASSFGPLSTDTQYF,TGCGCCAGCAGCTTCGGACCCCTTAGCACAGATACGCAGTATTTT
TRBJ1-4,TRBV19,NA,NA,CASSSRALKEKLFF,TGTGCCAGTAGTTCCCGGGCCCTGAAGGAAAAACTGTTTTTT
TRBJ2-3,TRBV5-5,NA,NA,CASSLVTNRADTQYF,TGTGCCAGCAGCTTGGTGACCAATCGGGCAGATACGCAGTATTTT
TRBJ2-7,TRBV13,many,TRBD2,CASSVSGRGRREQYF,TGTGCCAGCAGCGTTAGCGGGAGGGGAAGGAGGGAGCAGTACTTC
TRBJ2-3,TRBV29-1,many,NA,CSGHLGSTLTDTQYF,TGCAGCGGACACCTTGGGTCCACCCTCACAGATACGCAGTATTTT
TRBJ2-1,TRBV19,few,NA,CASSISFNEQFF,TGTGCCAGTAGTATTTCCTTCAATGAGCAGTTCTTC
TRBJ2-1,TRBV19,NA,TRBD2,CASSIGTTHYNEQFF,TGTGCCAGTAGTATCGGGACTACCCACTACAATGAGCAGTTCTTC
TRBJ2-3,TRBV11-2,many,TRBD2,CASSFLAGGPSTDTQYF,TGTGCCAGCAGCTTCTTAGCGGGAGGGCCGTCGACAGATACGCAGTATTTT
TRBJ1-1,TRBV19,NA,NA,CASSIGWDTEAFF,TGTGCCAGTAGTATCGGTTGGGACACTGAAGCTTTCTTT
TRBJ2-1,TRBV7-9,many,TRBD2,CASSFAGGPPYNEQFF,TGTGCCAGCAGCTTTGCGGGAGGGCCCCCCTACAATGAGCAGTTCTTC
TRBJ2-1,TRBV29-1,many,TRBD2,CSVDPAGDAPEQFF,TGCAGCGTTGACCCTGCGGGAGACGCTCCTGAGCAGTTCTTC
TRBJ2-7,TRBV18,many,NA,CASSPSPAAYEQYF,TGTGCCAGCTCACCAAGCCCAGCGGCCTACGAGCAGTACTTC
TRBJ2-1,TRBV14,many,NA,CASSPNIYNEQFF,TGTGCCAGCAGCCCGAATATATACAATGAGCAGTTCTTC
TRBJ2-1,TRBV15,many,TRBD2,CATSTPGLGSYNEQFF,TGTGCCACCAGCACCCCGGGACTAGGCTCCTACAATGAGCAGTTCTTC
TRBJ1-2,TRBV24-1,NA,NA,CATSDSGWDGYTF,TGTGCCACCAGTGATAGTGGTTGGGACGGCTACACCTTC
TRBJ1-1,TRBV20-1,many,NA,CSARDRGRSTEAFF,TGCAGTGCTAGAGATAGGGGGAGGAGCACTGAAGCTTTCTTT
TRBJ1-2,TRBV7-3,NA,NA,CASIPWARDMNYGYTF,TGTGCCAGCATCCCTTGGGCACGGGACATGAACTATGGCTACACCTTC
TRBJ2-1,TRBV20-1,many,TRBD2,CSATIVSGRARDEQFF,TGCAGTGCGACAATCGTTAGCGGGAGGGCCCGTGATGAGCAGTTCTTC
TRBJ2-1,TRBV2,many,TRBD2,CATAGLAGGTDQNEQFF,TGTGCCACCGCGGGACTAGCGGGAGGGACGGACCAAAATGAGCAGTTCTTC
TRBJ1-5,TRBV9,NA,TRBD1,CASSVGPGGIQPQHF,TGTGCCAGCAGCGTAGGTCCAGGGGGGATTCAGCCCCAGCATTTT
TRBJ2-3,TRBV5-4,NA,NA,CASGRGGATLTDTQYF,TGTGCCAGCGGGAGGGGGGGGGCTACCTTAACAGATACGCAGTATTTT
TRBJ1-5,TRBV24-1,many,NA,CATSEEGASQPQHF,TGTGCCACCAGTGAAGAGGGCGCGTCTCAGCCCCAGCATTTT
TRBJ2-1,TRBV28,many,NA,CASNSRPAYNEQFF,TGTGCCAGCAATTCAAGACCCGCCTACAATGAGCAGTTCTTC
TRBJ2-1,TRBV5-1,many,NA,CASSLQEGSNEQFF,TGCGCCAGCAGCCTCCAAGAGGGAAGCAATGAGCAGTTCTTC
TRBJ2-7,TRBV6-1,few,TRBD2,CAILKRTSVPHEQYF,TGTGCCATCCTGAAAAGGACTAGCGTTCCCCACGAGCAGTACTTC
TRBJ2-7,TRBV5-1,many,TRBD2,CASSSTSARTYEQYF,TGCGCCAGCAGCTCCACTAGCGCGAGAACCTACGAGCAGTACTTC
TRBJ1-3,TRBV12-3/TRBV12-4,many,NA,CASSGKLYSGNTIYF,TGTGCCAGCAGTGGCAAGTTGTACTCTGGAAACACCATATATTTT
TRBJ2-1,TRBV25-1,NA,NA,CASSVGQSARETQFF,TGTGCCAGCAGTGTGGGACAATCGGCACGGGAGACCCAGTTCTTC
TRBJ1-2,TRBV5-5,NA,NA,CASSQWGGNFYGYTF,TGTGCCAGCAGCCAGTGGGGTGGGAATTTCTATGGCTACACCTTC
TRBJ2-4,TRBV4-1,few,NA,CASSRLPARSIQYF,TGCGCCAGCAGCCGATTACCGGCTCGGAGCATTCAGTACTTC
TRBJ2-5,TRBV27,many,NA,CASSSKGLVETQYF,TGTGCCAGCAGTTCTAAGGGGCTGGTAGAGACCCAGTACTTC
TRBJ1-5,TRBV25-1,few,TRBD1,CATKRGQGKLVCNQPQHF,TGTGCCACCAAGAGGGGACAGGGTAAGTTGGTGTGCAATCAGCCCCAGCATTTT
TRBJ2-1,TRBV20-1,NA,NA,CSAKKDRQNEQFF,TGCAGTGCCAAAAAGGACAGACAGAATGAGCAGTTCTTC
TRBJ2-7,TRBV9,many,TRBD2,CASSVAPSGSYEQYF,TGTGCCAGCAGCGTAGCCCCTAGCGGGAGCTACGAGCAGTACTTC
TRBJ2-1,TRBV5-1,NA,TRBD2,CASSLVLAGGRGYNEQFF,TGCGCCAGCAGCTTGGTGCTAGCGGGAGGGCGAGGGTACAATGAGCAGTTCTTC
TRBJ2-1,TRBV20-1,many,TRBD2,CSARTSGRADGEQFF,TGCAGTGCGAGAACTAGCGGGAGGGCCGACGGTGAGCAGTTCTTC
TRBJ1-1,TRBV6-5,many,TRBD1,CASSYLRAGTGGENTEAFF,TGTGCCAGCAGTTACCTACGGGCCGGGACAGGGGGCGAGAACACTGAAGCTTTCTTT
TRBJ2-1,TRBV5-1,many,TRBD1,CASFLQGAGGDEQFF,TGCGCCAGCTTCCTACAGGGGGCCGGAGGGGATGAGCAGTTCTTC
TRBJ2-1,TRBV20-1,NA,NA,CSTGDGGSSYNEQFF,TGCAGTACAGGGGATGGCGGGAGCTCCTACAATGAGCAGTTCTTC
TRBJ2-1,TRBV12-3/TRBV12-4,many,NA,CASSFQGWEQFF,TGTGCCAGCAGTTTCCAGGGTTGGGAGCAGTTCTTC
TRBJ2-2,TRBV14,NA,TRBD2,CASSHGRAATGELFF,TGTGCCAGCAGCCATGGGAGGGCAGCCACCGGGGAGCTGTTTTTT